A selection of T cell receptor beta chains follows, all from one sample in a study of beta chain features in type 1 diabetes. TCRdb's table, derived via immunoSEQ multiplex PCR, lists solely in-frame clones and lacks some. Among 500,000 to 650,000 clones, about an eighth were seen once, and the ten largest hold around 0.12%. The sample was naive CD4+ T cells from blood. These receptors were taken from a man in his thirties or forties with type 1 diabetes. CDR3s include the opening cysteine and the closing phenylalanine or tryptophan. A D gene is named only where the DNA matches it firmly. Size tells how often a clone was seen (once, few, many) or the class of an expanded clone, and some rows leave it out.

d_call,clone_size,v_call,j_call,cdr3_aa,cdr3_nt
-,few,TRBV11-2,TRBJ2-3,CASSWALSTDTQYF,TGTGCCAGCAGCTGGGCGTTGAGCACAGATACGCAGTATTTT
-,few,TRBV6-1,TRBJ2-5,CASSELGGQFQETQYF,TGTGCCAGCAGTGAATTGGGTGGACAGTTTCAAGAGACCCAGTACTTC
-,few,TRBV6-6,TRBJ1-5,CASSYSIFQPQHF,TGTGCCAGCAGTTACTCTATTTTCCAGCCCCAGCATTTT
-,-,TRBV4-3,TRBJ2-1,CASSQAEGRTAGAYNEQFF,TGCGCCAGCAGCCAAGCCGAGGGGAGGACCGCTGGAGCCTACAATGAGCAGTTCTTC
-,few,TRBV11-2,TRBJ2-2,CASSPKPGLRNGELFF,TGTGCCAGCAGCCCGAAACCGGGCCTTAGGAACGGGGAGCTGTTTTTT
TRBD1,-,TRBV19,TRBJ1-2,CASNLRQGINYGYTF,TGTGCCAGTAACCTAAGACAGGGCATCAACTATGGCTACACCTTC
TRBD1,-,TRBV9,TRBJ1-2,CASSNRDRAGYTF,TGTGCCAGCAGCAACCGGGACAGGGCTGGCTACACCTTC
-,-,TRBV11-3,TRBJ2-3,CASSLVQIRLGEDTQYF,TGTGCCAGCAGCTTAGTCCAAATAAGGTTAGGTGAAGATACGCAGTATTTT
TRBD1,-,TRBV7-2,TRBJ2-1,CASSSTGGSYNEQFF,TGTGCCAGCAGCTCCACAGGGGGTTCCTACAATGAGCAGTTCTTC
TRBD1,-,TRBV4-1,TRBJ2-1,CASSQTGDSSYNEQFF,TGCGCCAGCAGCCAAACAGGGGATAGCTCCTACAATGAGCAGTTCTTC
TRBD1,few,TRBV30,TRBJ2-3,CAWRGQGVTQYF,TGTGCCTGGAGAGGACAGGGAGTAACGCAGTATTTT
-,-,TRBV2,TRBJ1-1,CASILSTVTTEAFF,TGTGCCAGCATTTTATCGACAGTTACCACTGAAGCTTTCTTT
TRBD1,-,TRBV29-1,TRBJ1-2,CSARGQANYGYTF,TGCAGCGCGCGTGGACAGGCCAACTATGGCTACACCTTC
-,-,TRBV5-1,TRBJ2-5,CASRRTELQETQYF,TGCGCCAGCAGGCGGACAGAGCTTCAAGAGACCCAGTACTTC
TRBD1,few,TRBV6-5,TRBJ2-7,CASSYRDRSYEQYF,TGTGCCAGCAGTTACCGGGACAGGAGCTACGAGCAGTACTTC
-,few,TRBV28,TRBJ2-7,CASSLFDRDSYEQYF,TGTGCCAGCAGTTTATTTGATAGGGACTCCTACGAGCAGTACTTC
-,few,TRBV4-2,TRBJ2-7,CASSQGSYEQYF,TGTGCCAGCAGCCAAGGGTCCTACGAGCAGTACTTC
TRBD1,few,TRBV7-2,TRBJ1-4,CASSTTGTGREKLFF,TGTGCCAGCAGCACTACCGGGACAGGGAGGGAAAAACTGTTTTTT
-,-,TRBV19,TRBJ1-5,CASSAAGAQPQHF,TGTGCCAGTAGTGCAGCTGGGGCTCAGCCCCAGCATTTT
-,-,TRBV19,TRBJ2-7,CASSPRGPLYEQYF,TGTGCCAGTAGTCCTCGAGGGCCCCTTTACGAGCAGTACTTC
TRBD1,few,TRBV7-9,TRBJ2-1,CASSLGQGALLYNEQFF,TGTGCCAGCAGCTTAGGACAGGGGGCCCTCCTTTACAATGAGCAGTTCTTC
-,-,TRBV7-2,TRBJ1-1,CASSTRGAGNTEAFF,TGTGCCAGCAGCACAAGGGGAGCAGGGAACACTGAAGCTTTCTTT
TRBD2,-,TRBV30,TRBJ2-5,CAWSETGGGTQYF,TGTGCCTGGAGTGAAACTGGCGGGGGGACCCAGTACTTC
TRBD1,-,TRBV25-1,TRBJ2-5,CATGGTGAQETQYF,TGTGCCACCGGAGGGACAGGGGCTCAAGAGACCCAGTACTTC
TRBD2,-,TRBV7-9,TRBJ2-7,CASSPGLAGLRYEQYF,TGTGCCAGCAGCCCGGGACTAGCGGGTCTACGATACGAGCAGTACTTC
-,-,TRBV30,TRBJ2-5,CAWTRGRTKETQYF,TGTGCCTGGACCCGAGGGCGGACTAAAGAGACCCAGTACTTC
TRBD1,few,TRBV5-4,TRBJ1-2,CASSRGQDYGYTF,TGTGCCAGCAGCCGCGGACAGGACTATGGCTACACCTTC
TRBD1,-,TRBV27,TRBJ2-7,CASSRQGYEQYF,TGTGCCAGCAGTCGACAGGGCTACGAGCAGTACTTC
-,few,TRBV5-1,TRBJ2-7,CASSLGQRSYEQYF,TGCGCCAGCAGCTTGGGTCAGCGCTCCTACGAGCAGTACTTC